The 18 T cell receptor beta chains below all came from one sample that was sequenced in a study of T cell repertoires in cytomegalovirus infection. TCRdb redid the calling of the reads with MiXCR, one entry per CDR3 protein. The table has approximately 500,000 distinct CDR3 sequences, around 11% seen once. The sequenced material came from PBMCs. Source of these receptors: a human donor in good health (CMV status not recorded). Some clones in this sample may be carry-over from other donors' samples.

The rearrangement links TRBV27 to TRBJ1-2; TRBD1 is a possible D gene (6 bases). Germline V gene lookup returns CDR1 MNHEY and CDR2 SMNVEV (reference sequence). V lost 2 bases and J 4 bases, leaving 14 bases between the germline ends. The CDR3 length is 15 residues. The CDR3 loop is CASSLGRGRAYGYTF. The DNA of the CDR3 is TGTGCCAGCAGTTTAGGGCGGGGGCGGGCCTATGGCTACACCTTC.

This clonotype was recorded many times. This rearrangement joins TRBV7-6 to TRBJ2-2; D gene uncertain. CDR3 size: 11 residues. V was cut by 1 base and J by 13 bases, with 7 bases left in between. In germline, CDR1 is SGHVS, CDR2 FNYEAQ. CDR3 sequence reads: CASSLGDSLFF. For the CDR3, the DNA is TGTGCCAGCAGCTTAGGGGATTCGCTGTTTTTT.

This clonotype has a count of ten or more. The chain employs TRBV6-6 and TRBJ2-7, with 10 positions matching TRBD2. The CDR3 extends over 16 amino acids. Germline loops: CDR1 MNHNY, CDR2 SVGAGI (reference sequence). Losses at the gene ends were 0 bases for V and 5 bases for J; bases not matched to a gene: 7. The CDR3, as DNA: TGTGCCAGCAGTTACTCAGCGGGAGGGCCTTACCACGAGCAGTACTTC. Its protein is CASSYSAGGPYHEQYF.

This clonotype was counted at least ten times. V is TRBV19 and J is TRBJ1-6, with D uncertain. The V end was cut by 6 bases, the J end by 10 bases, with 16 bases between. The CDR3 length is 14 residues. CDR1 and CDR2 (germline): LNHDA, SQIVND (reference sequence). CDR3 DNA sequence: TGTGCCAGTAGAGAACAGCGCATTGGGTCACCCCTCCACTTT. Its protein is CASREQRIGSPLHF.

CDR3 amino acids: CATSRMGREAFF. In DNA form, the CDR3 reads TGTGCCACCAGCAGAATGGGCAGGGAAGCTTTCTTT. The chain is built from TRBV15 and TRBJ1-1; no clear D. The CDR3 runs to 12 residues. Germline V gene lookup returns CDR1 LNHNV and CDR2 YYDKDF (reference sequence). V was cut by 2 bases and J by 8 bases, with 9 bases left in between.

A few counts support this clonotype. The chain employs TRBV3-1 and TRBJ1-2; 7 bases fit TRBD1. The trim removed 3 bases at V and 8 bases at J, leaving 6 bases unmatched. The CDR3 has 13 amino acids. Germline-derived CDR1 and CDR2 are LGHDT and YNNKEL (reference sequence). The CDR3 DNA follows: TGTGCCAGCAGCCAGGTGACAGGGTCCGGCTACACCTTC. Translated, it gives CASSQVTGSGYTF.

This clonotype was counted at least ten times. V is TRBV7-8 and J is TRBJ1-2, with D perhaps matching TRBD1 (6 bases). Germline loops: CDR1 SGHVS, CDR2 FQNEAQ. V lost 2 bases, J lost 8 bases, and 18 bases lay in between. This CDR3 comprises 15 residues. DNA for the CDR3: TGTGCCAGCAGCTTATTGCGGGAAGGGGGTTTCGGCTACACCTTC. It yields the protein CASSLLREGGFGYTF.

This clonotype ranks as medium-sized. The chain employs TRBV29-1 and TRBJ2-3, with 10 bases that match TRBD2. The length of the CDR3 is 14 residues. Looked up from germline, CDR1 is SQVTM and CDR2 is ANQGSEA. J gave up 3 bases and V 3 bases, and 3 bases lay outside the gene matches. CDR3: CSVEASGGTDTQYF. In DNA, the CDR3 is TGCAGCGTTGAGGCTAGCGGGGGAACAGATACGCAGTATTTT.

The rearrangement uses TRBV20-1 and TRBJ2-7; 7 bases match TRBD1. The CDR3 has 16 amino acids. After removal of 0 bases from V and 2 bases from J, the junction contained 10 bases not matched to a gene. CDR1 is DFQATT, CDR2 SNEGSKA, per germline (reference sequence). CDR3 sequence reads: CSARDPGGEKPYEQYF. The CDR3 nucleotides are TGCAGTGCTAGAGATCCAGGGGGAGAAAAACCCTACGAGCAGTACTTC.

The sample holds many counts of this clonotype. The rearrangement links TRBV28 to TRBJ1-5, with D hard to call. Trimming took 9 bases from V and 4 from J, leaving 4 bases between them. The CDR3 is 10 amino acids. Looked up from germline, CDR1 is MDHEN and CDR2 is SYDVKM. CDR3: CARLNQPQHF. Written as DNA, the CDR3 is TGTGCCAGACTTAATCAGCCCCAGCATTTT.

This clonotype occurred many times. The chain carries TRBV20-1 and TRBJ2-4; 7 bases match TRBD2. With 4 bases clipped from V and 12 bases from J, the junction kept 15 bases outside the gene matches. Per germline, CDR1 DFQATT and CDR2 SNEGSKA (reference sequence). The CDR3 is 14 residues long. In nucleotides, the CDR3 is TGCAGTGCTATAGGGCTGGAGGAGCGGGGCGGTCAGTACTTC. Its protein is CSAIGLEERGGQYF.

Ten or more counts support this clonotype. This sequence joins TRBV4-2 and TRBJ1-2; weak D call: TRBD1 (5 bases). CDR1 is LGHNA and CDR2 is YNFKEQ in the germline V gene. The CDR3 runs 15 residues. Deletions cut 4 bases from V and 4 bases from J, with 16 bases between. DNA of the CDR3: TGTGCCAGCAGCCCGGATTACACAGGATCCTATGGCTACACCTTC. Amino acid sequence: CASSPDYTGSYGYTF.

In regard to this clonotype: A much larger clone lies one base from this, so it may be a read error. V is TRBV7-9 and J is TRBJ2-1, with 10 bases identical to TRBD1. Per germline, CDR1 SEHNR and CDR2 FQNEAQ (reference sequence). The CDR3 covers 15 residues. CDR3 amino acids: CVSSPGQGWRNEQFF. The CDR3 DNA reads as TGTGTCAGCAGTCCGGGACAGGGGTGGAGAAATGAGCAGTTCTTC.

The chain recombines TRBV6-1 with TRBJ2-5; no reliable D call. V dropped 0 bases and J dropped 1 base, with 6 bases sitting between them. CDR3 length: 14 residues. Looked up from germline, CDR1 is MNHNS and CDR2 is SASEGT. The CDR3, as DNA: TGTGCCAGCAGTGAAGCGGGCAGCCAAGAGACCCAGTACTTC. Translated, it gives CASSEAGSQETQYF.

The J gene is TRBJ2-7, the V gene TRBV28; TRBD1 matches at 9 bases. Germline CDR1 reads MDHEN; CDR2 reads SYDVKM. With V trimmed by 2 bases and J by 2 bases, 4 bases remained unmatched. The CDR3 spans 15 residues. The CDR3 DNA follows: TGTGCCAGCAGTTTACCGGACAGGGGCGCCTACGAGCAGTACTTC. This gives the protein CASSLPDRGAYEQYF.

This clonotype occurred many times. The chain employs TRBV12-3 or TRBV12-4 and TRBJ1-3; no definite D call. With 3 bases removed from V and 0 bases from J, the gap between germline ends came to 0 bases. The CDR3 covers 12 residues. The CDR3 reads CASSFSGNTIYF. CDR3 nucleotides: TGTGCCAGCAGTTTCTCTGGAAACACCATATATTTT.

This clonotype showed up many times. The CDR3 is CASSFPAGGSQETQYF. The CDR3 nucleotides are TGCGCCAGCAGCTTTCCGGCGGGGGGATCCCAAGAGACCCAGTACTTC. This chain uses TRBV5-1 with TRBJ2-5; the match to TRBD2 covers 8 bases. V lost 2 bases to trimming and J lost 1 base; unmatched junction nucleotides: 7. The V gene's germline CDR1 is SGHRS and CDR2 YFSETQ. The CDR3 is made up of 16 amino acids.

In its sample, this clonotype was seen many times. CDR3: CASSLLRTSGSHEQYF. DNA of the CDR3: TGTGCCAGCAGTTTACTCAGGACTAGCGGGAGCCACGAGCAGTACTTC. This sequence joins TRBV28 and TRBJ2-7; 13 bases line up with TRBD2. CDR1 and CDR2 (germline): MDHEN, SYDVKM. The CDR3 totals 16 residues. V lost 2 bases and J lost 5; bases outside the gene matches: 6.